The 30 T cell receptor beta chains below all came from one sample that was sequenced in a study of blood T cell repertoires in COVID-19. The repertoire was sequenced with immunoSEQ multiplex PCR; TCRdb's copy has only in-frame clones and lacks some. The sample contains tens of thousands of clones, nearly 85% of which appear only once. The sequenced sample was peripheral blood. The receptors derive from a woman older than 75 with acute or convalescent COVID-19.

V and J are TRBV5-1 and TRBJ2-7; TRBD2 matches at 7 bases. CDR1 SGHRS and CDR2 YFSETQ come from the germline V gene. The V and J ends lost 0 bases and 3 bases, in that order; junction bases with no gene match: 6. There are 15 residues in the CDR3. DNA of the CDR3: TGCGCCAGCAGCTTGGGGGAGGGACCCAACTACGAGCAGTACTTC. It is translated as CASSLGEGPNYEQYF.

This clone has just one count. The gene calls are TRBV28 and TRBJ2-7; TRBD2 aligns across 8 bases. The CDR3 runs 19 residues. CDR1 and CDR2 (germline): MDHEN, SYDVKM. J gave up 4 bases and V 6 bases, and 23 bases lay outside the gene matches. For the CDR3, the DNA is TGTGCCAGCAGAGAAGACGGGACAACCCGATTGACTAGCGCATACGAGCAGTACTTC. Translated, it gives CASREDGTTRLTSAYEQYF.

This clone was counted a few times. This chain connects TRBV7-2 to TRBJ2-1; 9 nucleotides align to TRBD2. CDR3 length: 14 amino acids. Germline V gene sequence: CDR1 SGHTA, CDR2 FQGNSA. Germline trimming cut 5 bases from V and 9 bases from J; bases unmatched to any gene: 8. CDR3 region: CASSPIAGVGEQFF. CDR3 coding DNA: TGTGCCAGCAGCCCCATAGCGGGAGTTGGTGAGCAGTTCTTC.

The chain employs TRBV5-4 and TRBJ2-7; a weak D match, TRBD1 (5 bases). Germline V lookup: CDR1 SGHNT, CDR2 YYREEE (reference sequence). V lost 0 bases, J lost 4 bases, and 17 bases lay in between. This CDR3 region has 16 residues. For the CDR3, the DNA is TGTGCCAGCAGCTTGGCAAGGGGTGCAGTTTCGTACGAGCAGTACTTC. Amino acid sequence: CASSLARGAVSYEQYF.

V is TRBV3-1 (or the pseudogene TRBV3-2) and J is TRBJ2-1; D is possibly TRBD2 (6 bases). The germline V gene has CDR1 LGHDT and CDR2 YNNKEL (reference sequence). V gave up 0 bases and J gave up 3 bases, with 15 bases separating them. The CDR3 is 17 amino acids. The CDR3 reads CASSQERASVLYNEQFF. The CDR3 nucleotides read TGTGCCAGCAGCCAAGAAAGGGCTAGCGTTCTCTACAATGAGCAGTTCTTC.

About this clone itself: The junction does not match germline at one end; this may be a read error. The rearrangement links TRBV13 to TRBJ2-1; possibly TRBD2 for D (5 bases). The CDR3 totals 15 residues. Per germline, CDR1 PRHDT and CDR2 FYEKMQ (reference sequence). The CDR3 DNA reads as TGTGCCAGCACCTTAGGCGGTGGGAGATACAATGAGCAGTTCTTC. This gives the protein CASTLGGGRYNEQFF. The complete variable domain, with remaining parts taken from reference TRBV13 and TRBJ2-1, reads AAGVIQSPRHLIKEKRETATLKCYPIPRHDTVYWYQQGPGQDPQFLISFYEKMQSDKGSIPDRFSAQQFSDYHSELNMSSLELGDSALYFCASTLGGGRYNEQFFGPGTRLTVL.

The chain recombines TRBV7-2 with TRBJ1-1, with D perhaps TRBD1 (6 bases). The CDR3 has 14 amino acids. Germline V lookup: CDR1 SGHTA, CDR2 FQGNSA. Trimming removed 1 base at V and 2 bases at J, with 8 bases between. As DNA, the CDR3 is TGTGCCAGCAGCTTAGGGACAGATAACACTGAAGCTTTCTTT. Translating it yields CASSLGTDNTEAFF.

J is TRBJ1-2 and V is TRBV12-5; the match to TRBD1 covers 11 bases. The CDR3 extends over 15 amino acids. V dropped 5 bases and J dropped 4; count of bases not matched to a gene: 6. The germline V gene encodes CDR1 LGHNT and CDR2 FRNRAP. In DNA form, the CDR3 reads TGTGCTAGTGGTACCGGACAGGGGGCGCGCTATGGCTACACCTTC. It specifies CASGTGQGARYGYTF.

The chain recombines TRBV10-3 with TRBJ2-3; 12 nucleotides match TRBD2. Trimming took 7 bases from V and 1 from J; bases not matched to a gene: 6. This CDR3 is 16 amino acids long. Per the germline V gene, CDR1 is ENHRY and CDR2 is SYGVKD. This CDR3 is CAINSPSGGGTDTQYF. The CDR3 coding sequence is TGTGCCATCAATTCCCCTAGCGGGGGGGGCACAGATACGCAGTATTTT.

This clone was recorded a few times. The genes are TRBV29-1 and TRBJ2-5; possibly TRBD1 for D (6 bases). CDR1 is SQVTM and CDR2 is ANQGSEA in the germline V gene. V lost 3 bases and J lost 1, with 9 bases in between. The CDR3 is 13 residues long. The CDR3 spells CSVDRTVQETQYF. The CDR3 coding sequence is TGCAGCGTTGATAGGACAGTCCAAGAGACCCAGTACTTC.

The chain has TRBV27 and TRBJ2-1, with D maybe TRBD2 (5 bases). The CDR3 totals 17 residues. Trimming took 0 bases from V and 2 from J, leaving 14 bases between them. CDR1 MNHEY and CDR2 SMNVEV come from the germline V gene (reference sequence). For the CDR3, the DNA is TGTGCCAGCAGTTTATCTATAGCGAACAAGGCCTACAATGAGCAGTTCTTC. Amino acids: CASSLSIANKAYNEQFF.

The chain is built from TRBV7-2 and TRBJ1-5; possible D gene TRBD1, 5 bases. Trimming removed 5 bases from V and 4 bases from J, with 12 bases in between. The CDR3 is made up of 14 amino acids. Germline V gene data show CDR1 as SGHTA and CDR2 as FQGNSA. The CDR3 region is CASSLGQGNQPQHF. Written as DNA, the CDR3 is TGTGCCAGCAGCCTCGGACAAGGGAATCAGCCCCAGCATTTT.

The rearrangement links TRBV19 to TRBJ1-2; D is ambiguous. Per the germline V gene, CDR1 is LNHDA and CDR2 is SQIVND (reference sequence). V gave up 4 bases and J gave up 5 bases, with 17 bases separating them. The CDR3 has 15 residues. CDR3 nucleotide sequence: TGTGCCAGTAGTAGACACCCTGTATTAATGTATGGCTACACCTTC. Its protein product is CASSRHPVLMYGYTF.

The chain recombines TRBV18 with TRBJ1-1, with D hard to call. Per the germline V gene, CDR1 is KGHSH and CDR2 is LQKENI. V was shortened by 2 bases and J by 2 bases, with 6 bases between the two germline ends. CDR3 length: 13 residues. Here the CDR3 reads CASSPSLNTEAFF. The CDR3 DNA reads as TGTGCCAGCTCACCATCCCTTAACACTGAAGCTTTCTTT. Full variable domain (rest looked up from reference TRBV18 and TRBJ1-1): NAGVMQNPRHLVRRRGQEARLRCSPMKGHSHVYWYRQLPEEGLKFMVYLQKENIIDESGMPKERFSAEFPKEGPSILRIQQVVRGDSAAYFCASSPSLNTEAFFGQGTRLTVV.

The chain links TRBV12-3 or TRBV12-4 to TRBJ2-3; D not resolved. The CDR3 covers 12 residues. V lost 8 bases to trimming and J lost 6 bases, with 12 bases between them. The CDR3 sequence is CASRRAADTQYF. The CDR3 DNA follows: TGTGCCAGCCGACGCGCGGCCGATACGCAGTATTTT.

This clone was recorded once. The DNA for the CDR3 is TGCGCCAGCAGCTTGTCGGTTGGAGGCGAGCAGTACTTC. Protein: CASSLSVGGEQYF. This chain links TRBV5-1 with TRBJ2-7; possible D gene TRBD2, 5 bases. Trimming cost V 1 base and J 6 bases, with 11 bases left between them. This CDR3 is built from 13 residues. Germline loops: CDR1 SGHRS, CDR2 YFSETQ.

J is TRBJ2-7 and V is TRBV5-1, with D uncertain. The V gene's germline CDR1 is SGHRS and CDR2 YFSETQ. The germline V and J ends were trimmed by 0 bases and 2 bases, with 6 bases remaining between them. The CDR3 sequence is 13 residues long. The CDR3 is CASSLGGPYEQYF. CDR3 nucleotides: TGCGCCAGCAGCTTGGGTGGCCCCTACGAGCAGTACTTC.

This clone was counted between two and nine times. The CDR3 here is CASSRGGLAGYEQYF. The CDR3 nucleotides read TGTGCCAGCAGCCGTGGCGGGCTAGCGGGATACGAGCAGTACTTC. The J gene is TRBJ2-7, the V gene TRBV5-4, with 9 bases lining up with TRBD2. The germline gives CDR1 SGHNT, CDR2 YYREEE (reference sequence). The trim removed 4 bases at V and 4 bases at J, leaving 9 bases unmatched. This CDR3 region has 15 residues. Full variable domain (missing parts from reference TRBV5-4 and TRBJ2-7): ETGVTQSPTHLIKTRGQQVTLRCSSQSGHNTVSWYQQALGQGPQFIFQYYREEENGRGNFPPRFSGLQFPNYSSELNVNALELDDSALYLCASSRGGLAGYEQYFGPGTRLTVT.

This chain uses TRBV20-1 with TRBJ1-1; TRBD1 aligns across 8 bases. CDR3 size: 14 residues. J lost 5 bases, V lost 3 bases, and 8 bases had no gene match. Germline CDR1 reads DFQATT; CDR2 reads SNEGSKA (reference sequence). CDR3 nucleotide sequence: TGCAGTGCTAGTCTCAGGGGGCCGGGGACTGAAGCTTTCTTT. Its protein product is CSASLRGPGTEAFF.

V is TRBV5-4 and J is TRBJ1-2; D is unclear. The CDR3 loop spans 13 amino acids. Germline V gene lookup returns CDR1 SGHNT and CDR2 YYREEE (reference sequence). Deletions cut 3 bases from V and 0 bases from J, with 6 bases between. CDR3 DNA sequence: TGTGCCAGCAGCTCGAGCCCTAACTATGGCTACACCTTC. Translating it yields CASSSSPNYGYTF.

The chain is built from TRBV7-2 and TRBJ1-5, with 10 bases matching TRBD1. Germline V gene sequence: CDR1 SGHTA, CDR2 FQGNSA. This CDR3 region has 15 residues. V dropped 4 bases and J dropped 2; count of bases not matched to a gene: 2. DNA of the CDR3: TGTGCCAGCAGCTCGGGGACAGGGGGCAATCAGCCCCAGCATTTT. Protein: CASSSGTGGNQPQHF.

The V call is TRBV4-2, the J call TRBJ2-5, with 10 bases lining up with TRBD2. This CDR3 is built from 16 residues. Germline lookup yields CDR1 LGHNA and CDR2 YNFKEQ. V lost 5 bases and J lost 5; bases outside the gene matches: 11. This chain's CDR3 is CASSNNVLAGVETQYF. The CDR3 nucleotides read TGTGCCAGCAGCAACAACGTCCTAGCGGGAGTTGAGACCCAGTACTTC.

The rearrangement joins TRBV20-1 to TRBJ2-1; no reliable D call. CDR3 length: 10 amino acids. Trimming cost V 4 bases and J 7 bases, with 5 bases left between them. In germline, CDR1 is DFQATT, CDR2 SNEGSKA (reference sequence). The CDR3 nucleotides are TGCAGTGCTACGGTTAATGAGCAGTTCTTC. This encodes CSATVNEQFF.

The chain is built from TRBV24-1 and TRBJ1-1, with 7 bases identical to TRBD1. With 4 bases clipped from V and 4 bases from J, the junction kept 14 bases outside the gene matches. Germline CDR1 and CDR2: KGHDR and SFDVKD. The CDR3 length is 17 residues. In nucleotides, the CDR3 is TGTGCCACCAGTGACCTTCCGGACAGGTGGGAAGGCACTGAAGCTTTCTTT. Its translation is CATSDLPDRWEGTEAFF.

This chain joins TRBV9 and TRBJ1-1; D not resolved. The V and J ends lost 5 bases and 1 base respectively, with 12 bases between them. CDR3 length: 14 amino acids. Germline V gene data show CDR1 as SGDLS and CDR2 as YYNGEE. The CDR3 here is CASSPTTGNTEAFF. The CDR3 region has the DNA TGTGCCAGCAGTCCCACCACTGGGAACACTGAAGCTTTCTTT.

This chain uses TRBV5-8 with TRBJ2-3, with unresolved D. The CDR3 has 14 amino acids. Trimming cost V 0 bases and J 1 base, with 6 bases left between them. Per the germline V gene, CDR1 is SGHTS and CDR2 is YDEGEE. The CDR3 loop reads CASSLAPGTDTQYF. DNA for the CDR3: TGTGCCAGCAGCTTGGCCCCGGGCACAGATACGCAGTATTTT.

The V gene is TRBV4-2, the J gene TRBJ1-4; possibly TRBD1 for D (6 bases). Between the trimmed V and J ends, which lost 0 bases and 0 bases, there was a span of 8 bases. The CDR3 loop spans 16 amino acids. The germline V gene encodes CDR1 LGHNA and CDR2 YNFKEQ. CDR3 protein: CASSQEGGATNEKLFF. Here the CDR3 DNA reads TGTGCCAGCAGCCAAGAAGGGGGGGCAACTAATGAAAAACTGTTTTTT.

The chain couples TRBV30 to TRBJ1-4, with 10 nucleotides matching TRBD1. V shed 5 bases and J 10 bases; nucleotides not matched to a gene: 7. This CDR3 spans 13 amino acids. The germline gives CDR1 GTSNPN, CDR2 SVGIG (reference sequence). CDR3 region: CAWSGQGTSKLFF. Here the CDR3 DNA reads TGTGCCTGGTCGGGACAGGGGACCTCAAAACTGTTTTTT.

The rearrangement joins TRBV4-1 to TRBJ2-1; 12 positions match TRBD1. This CDR3 comprises 20 residues. The V gene's germline CDR1 is MGHRA and CDR2 YSYEKL. V gave up 6 bases and J gave up 9 bases; unmatched junction bases: 24. The CDR3 sequence is CASRHIPGQGATRAGGEQFF. The CDR3 DNA sequence: TGCGCCAGCAGGCATATCCCGGGACAGGGGGCTACTAGGGCCGGGGGTGAGCAGTTCTTC.

V is TRBV28 and J is TRBJ2-3; no definite D call. This CDR3 spans 13 amino acids. Germline V gene lookup returns CDR1 MDHEN and CDR2 SYDVKM. The V gene lost 5 bases and the J gene lost 2 bases, with 8 bases spanning the gap. In DNA, the CDR3 is TGTGCCAGCAGTCCTTTCCCCACAGATACGCAGTATTTT. Translating gives CASSPFPTDTQYF.